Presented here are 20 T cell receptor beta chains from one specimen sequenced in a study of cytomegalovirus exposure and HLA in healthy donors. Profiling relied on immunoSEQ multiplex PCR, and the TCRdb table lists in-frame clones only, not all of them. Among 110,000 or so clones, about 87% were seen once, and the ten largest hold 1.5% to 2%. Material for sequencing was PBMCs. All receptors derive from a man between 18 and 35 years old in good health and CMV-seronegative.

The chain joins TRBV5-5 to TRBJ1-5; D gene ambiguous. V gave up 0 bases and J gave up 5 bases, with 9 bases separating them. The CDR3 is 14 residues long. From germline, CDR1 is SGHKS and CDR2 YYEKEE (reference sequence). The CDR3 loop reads CASSLDGSDQPQHF. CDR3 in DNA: TGTGCCAGCAGCTTGGACGGGTCGGATCAGCCCCAGCATTTT.

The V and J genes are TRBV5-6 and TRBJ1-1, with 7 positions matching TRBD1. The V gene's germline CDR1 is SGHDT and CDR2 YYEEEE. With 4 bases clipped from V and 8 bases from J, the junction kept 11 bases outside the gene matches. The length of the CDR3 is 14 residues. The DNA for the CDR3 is TGTGCCAGCAGCACCTATCGACAGGGATACGAAGCTTTCTTT. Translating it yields CASSTYRQGYEAFF.

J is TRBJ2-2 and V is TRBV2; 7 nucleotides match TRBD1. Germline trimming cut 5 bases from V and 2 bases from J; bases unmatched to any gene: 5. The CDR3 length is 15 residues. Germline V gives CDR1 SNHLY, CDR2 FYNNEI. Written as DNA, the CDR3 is TGTGCCAGCAGTACCGGGACAGCTAACACCGGGGAGCTGTTTTTT. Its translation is CASSTGTANTGELFF.

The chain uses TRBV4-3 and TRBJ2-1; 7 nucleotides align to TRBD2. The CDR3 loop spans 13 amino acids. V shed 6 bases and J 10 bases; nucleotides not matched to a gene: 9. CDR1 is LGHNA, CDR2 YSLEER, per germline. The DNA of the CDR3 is TGCGCCAGCAGATTAAAACCGGGACTAGAGCAGTTCTTC. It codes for CASRLKPGLEQFF.

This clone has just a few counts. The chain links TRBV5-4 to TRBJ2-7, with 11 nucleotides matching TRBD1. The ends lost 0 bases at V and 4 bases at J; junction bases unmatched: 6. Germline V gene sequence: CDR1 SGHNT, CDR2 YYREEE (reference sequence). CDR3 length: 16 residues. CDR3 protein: CASSLVDRGRGYEQYF. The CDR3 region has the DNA TGTGCCAGCAGCTTGGTGGACAGGGGGCGCGGGTACGAGCAGTACTTC.

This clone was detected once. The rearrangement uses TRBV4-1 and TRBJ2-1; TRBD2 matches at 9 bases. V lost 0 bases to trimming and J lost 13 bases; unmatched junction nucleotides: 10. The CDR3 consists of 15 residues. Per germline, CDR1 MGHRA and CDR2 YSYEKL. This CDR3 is CASSQDRAQRGVQFF. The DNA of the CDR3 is TGCGCCAGCAGCCAAGATCGTGCGCAGCGGGGGGTTCAGTTCTTC.

The CDR3 loop is CASSLGQGNQPQHF. The CDR3 nucleotides are TGTGCCAGCAGCTTAGGGCAGGGAAATCAGCCCCAGCATTTT. The V call is TRBV11-2, the J call TRBJ1-5, with D perhaps matching TRBD1 (5 bases). The CDR3 runs to 14 residues. The germline V gene encodes CDR1 SGHAT and CDR2 FQNNGV. V dropped 1 base and J dropped 4 bases, with 8 bases sitting between them.

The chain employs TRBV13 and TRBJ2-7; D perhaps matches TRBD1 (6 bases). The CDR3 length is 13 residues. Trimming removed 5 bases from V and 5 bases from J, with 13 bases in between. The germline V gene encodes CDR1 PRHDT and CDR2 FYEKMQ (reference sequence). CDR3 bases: TGTGCCAGCAGCGGTACAGGGAACAACGAGCAGTACTTC. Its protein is CASSGTGNNEQYF.

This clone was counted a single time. CDR3 nucleotides: TGTGCCAGCAGTGACATGGCGGGGGTCGGCGAGACCCAGTACTTC. This encodes CASSDMAGVGETQYF. The gene calls are TRBV2 and TRBJ2-5; 7 nucleotides agree with TRBD2. Per the germline V gene, CDR1 is SNHLY and CDR2 is FYNNEI. This CDR3 has 15 residues. The ends lost 3 bases at V and 5 bases at J; junction bases unmatched: 9.

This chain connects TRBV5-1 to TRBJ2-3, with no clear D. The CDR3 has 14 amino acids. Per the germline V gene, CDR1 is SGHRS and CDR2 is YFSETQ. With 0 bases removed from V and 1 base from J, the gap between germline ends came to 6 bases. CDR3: CASSLDGRTDTQYF. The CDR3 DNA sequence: TGCGCCAGCAGCTTGGATGGGCGCACAGATACGCAGTATTTT. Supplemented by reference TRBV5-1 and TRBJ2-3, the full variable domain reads KAGVTQTPRYLIKTRGQQVTLSCSPISGHRSVSWYQQTPGQGLQFLFEYFSETQRNKGNFPGRFSGRQFSNSRSEMNVSTLELGDSALYLCASSLDGRTDTQYFGPGTRLTVL.

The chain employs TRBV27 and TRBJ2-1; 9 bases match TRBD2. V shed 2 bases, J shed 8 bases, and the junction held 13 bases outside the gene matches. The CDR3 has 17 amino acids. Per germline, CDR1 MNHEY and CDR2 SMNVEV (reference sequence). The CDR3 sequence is CASSLSLPAGGTDEQFF. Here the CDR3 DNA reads TGTGCCAGCAGTTTAAGTCTCCCAGCGGGGGGCACGGATGAGCAGTTCTTC.

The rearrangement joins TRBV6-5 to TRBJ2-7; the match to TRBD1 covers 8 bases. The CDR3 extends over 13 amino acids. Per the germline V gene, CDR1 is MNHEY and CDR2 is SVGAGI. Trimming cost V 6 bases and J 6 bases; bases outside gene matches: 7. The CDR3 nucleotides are TGTGCCAGCAGCCGCCGAACAGGGGGCGAGCAGTACTTC. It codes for CASSRRTGGEQYF.

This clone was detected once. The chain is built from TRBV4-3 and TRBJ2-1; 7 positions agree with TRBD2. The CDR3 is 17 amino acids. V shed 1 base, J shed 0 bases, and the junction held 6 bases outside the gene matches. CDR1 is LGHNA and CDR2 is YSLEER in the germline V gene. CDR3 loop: CASSQGDGGSSYNEQFF. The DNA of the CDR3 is TGCGCCAGCAGCCAAGGGGACGGGGGGAGCTCCTACAATGAGCAGTTCTTC.

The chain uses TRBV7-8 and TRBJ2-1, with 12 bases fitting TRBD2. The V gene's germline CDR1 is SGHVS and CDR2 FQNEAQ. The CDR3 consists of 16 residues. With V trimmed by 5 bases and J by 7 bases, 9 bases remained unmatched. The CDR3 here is CASSIQTSGSHNEQFF. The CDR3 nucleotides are TGTGCCAGCAGCATACAGACTAGCGGGAGTCATAATGAGCAGTTCTTC.

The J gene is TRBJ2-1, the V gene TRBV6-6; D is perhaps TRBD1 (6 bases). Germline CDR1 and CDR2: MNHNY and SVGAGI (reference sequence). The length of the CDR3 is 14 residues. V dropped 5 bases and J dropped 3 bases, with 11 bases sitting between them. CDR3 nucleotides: TGTGCCAGCAGTGGCCGGGACAACTACAATGAGCAGTTCTTC. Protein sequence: CASSGRDNYNEQFF.

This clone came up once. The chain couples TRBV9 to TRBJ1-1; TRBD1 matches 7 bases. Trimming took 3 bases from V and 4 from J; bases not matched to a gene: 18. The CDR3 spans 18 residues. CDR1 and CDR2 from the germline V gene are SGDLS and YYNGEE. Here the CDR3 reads CASSAPGGQEGIGTEAFF. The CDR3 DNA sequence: TGTGCCAGCAGCGCACCAGGCGGACAGGAGGGGATCGGCACTGAAGCTTTCTTT.

CDR3 coding DNA: TGCGCCAGCAGCTTCCCAGGGGGCGGTTCGGTGAACACTGAAGCTTTCTTT. Amino acids: CASSFPGGGSVNTEAFF. The chain carries TRBV5-1 and TRBJ1-1, with 8 bases lining up with TRBD1. The germline gives CDR1 SGHRS, CDR2 YFSETQ. The CDR3 loop spans 17 amino acids. Trimming cost V 2 bases and J 0 bases; bases outside gene matches: 9.

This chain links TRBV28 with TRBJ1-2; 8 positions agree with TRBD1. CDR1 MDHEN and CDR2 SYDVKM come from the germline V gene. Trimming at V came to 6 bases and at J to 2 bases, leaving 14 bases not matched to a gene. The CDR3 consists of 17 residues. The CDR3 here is CASRPGGPGLGNYGYTF. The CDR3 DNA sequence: TGTGCCAGCAGGCCAGGGGGCCCGGGACTGGGAAACTATGGCTACACCTTC.

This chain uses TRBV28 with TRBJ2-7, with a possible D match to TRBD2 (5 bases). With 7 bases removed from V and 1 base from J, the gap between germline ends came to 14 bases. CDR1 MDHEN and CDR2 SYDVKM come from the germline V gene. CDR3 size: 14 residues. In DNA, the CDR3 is TGTGCCAGCATAGGGAGTACCCCATCCTACGAGCAGTACTTC. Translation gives CASIGSTPSYEQYF.

The CDR3 DNA is TGTGCCAGCACTCCTAGGGGGTGGAAGGCTAGCGGGAGTGGTTTCCACGAGCAGTACTTC. It is translated as CASTPRGWKASGSGFHEQYF. The rearrangement joins TRBV28 to TRBJ2-7; 10 bases map to TRBD2. The CDR3 totals 20 residues. In germline, CDR1 is MDHEN, CDR2 SYDVKM. V trimming: 7 bases; J trimming: 5 bases; junction bases outside the gene matches: 26.